This T cell receptor (beta chain) was captured by sequencing in a study of regulatory T cells in long-lasting Graves disease. The germline CDR1 and CDR2 sequences are MGHRA and YSYEKL. The CDR3 covers 15 residues. The germline V and J ends were trimmed by 4 bases and 5 bases, with 17 bases remaining between them. Assembly of TCR beta libraries relied on iRepertoire HTBI primers together with Arm-PCR of CDR3 regions. A single record per CDR3 protein comes from TCRdb applying MiXCR to the multiplex PCR reads. The table includes approximately 470,000 distinct CDR3 sequences, 15% to 20% detected once. Regarding time point: newly diagnosed GD, antithyroid drugs for less than 3 months. Extracted RNA from PBMCs served as the source of the TCR library. Patients were enrolled at an endocrinology department in Xi'an, China. These data were also filed under a second study, of T cells in Graves' hyperthyroidism and ophthalmopathy. From that paper: An initial round of RT-PCR targeting the TCR CDR3 relied on the HTBI primer set. The model forecast ophthalmopathy, anticipating it by a median around 6.5 months before onset.

The origin of this receptor is a man aged 40-49 years with Graves disease. The specimen comprised peripheral blood mononuclear cells (PBMCs), sampled at new diagnosis, from a patient treated with antithyroid drugs. The rearrangement uses TRBV4-1 and TRBJ1-2; D is uncertain. The CDR3 loop reads CASSRVVQDFYGYTF. The CDR3 coding sequence is TGCGCCAGCAGCCGGGTGGTCCAGGACTTTTATGGCTACACCTTC.